This is a list of T cell receptor beta chains from one sample in a study of radiotherapy plus CTLA-4 blockade in lung cancer. Sequencing was performed with immunoSEQ multiplex PCR; in TCRdb, only in-frame clones are kept and a portion is missing. This sample has roughly 55,000 clones; about 72% occur once, and the top ten carry about 8%. Sample: peripheral blood, taken from a patient treated with radiotherapy plus ipilimumab. Receptor source: a human donor with non-small cell lung cancer whose response to radiotherapy plus ipilimumab could not be evaluated. The CDR3 runs from the conserved cysteine through the conserved F or W. The listing skips clone size in some rows; elsewhere it reads once, few, many or a size class.

J gene: TRBJ2-1
V gene: TRBV13
clone size: few
CDR3 protein: CASSTGTGEQFF

J gene: TRBJ2-1
V gene: TRBV5-1
clone size: NA
CDR3 protein: CASSLVVGASINEQFF

J gene: TRBJ1-5
V gene: TRBV9
clone size: once
CDR3 protein: CASSVAGREWQPQHF

J gene: TRBJ2-7
V gene: TRBV28
clone size: many
CDR3 protein: CASTTYSYEQYF

J gene: TRBJ2-5
V gene: TRBV4-1
clone size: NA
CDR3 protein: CASSPVAVAGARETQYF

J gene: TRBJ1-3
V gene: TRBV18
clone size: NA
CDR3 protein: CASSPQGAASGNTIYF

J gene: TRBJ1-2
V gene: TRBV7-3
clone size: NA
CDR3 protein: CASSLGTGNYGYTF

J gene: TRBJ2-1
V gene: TRBV5-1
clone size: NA
CDR3 protein: CASSPRDRGQGEQFF

J gene: TRBJ2-1
V gene: TRBV4-1
clone size: once
CDR3 protein: CASSQDFYNEQFF

J gene: TRBJ1-1
V gene: TRBV4-1
clone size: few
CDR3 protein: CASSQDIQVNTEAFF

J gene: TRBJ1-2
V gene: TRBV10-3
clone size: few
CDR3 protein: CAIRTGVSLSDSYGYTF

J gene: TRBJ2-3
V gene: TRBV4-2
clone size: NA
CDR3 protein: CASSHVARLETSGSVRTDTQYF

J gene: TRBJ2-1
V gene: TRBV5-1
clone size: NA
CDR3 protein: CASSLEGGPTYNEQFF

J gene: TRBJ2-7
V gene: TRBV4-2
clone size: NA
CDR3 protein: CASSQATGSYEQYF

J gene: TRBJ2-2
V gene: TRBV19
clone size: many
CDR3 protein: CASSISGLAAGELFF

J gene: TRBJ2-6
V gene: TRBV6-5
clone size: NA
CDR3 protein: CASRQIYSGANVLTF

J gene: TRBJ2-7
V gene: TRBV19
clone size: NA
CDR3 protein: CASSTAGGQHYEQYF

J gene: TRBJ2-2
V gene: TRBV5-4
clone size: NA
CDR3 protein: CASSLGPSGGGELFF

J gene: TRBJ1-2
V gene: TRBV5-4
clone size: once
CDR3 protein: CASSLMDRPNYGYTF

J gene: TRBJ1-1
V gene: TRBV7-9
clone size: few
CDR3 protein: CASGNDRDTEAFF

J gene: TRBJ2-2
V gene: TRBV30
clone size: few
CDR3 protein: CAWGGQANTGELFF

J gene: TRBJ1-2
V gene: TRBV7-9
clone size: NA
CDR3 protein: CASSFSTGKGGYTF

J gene: TRBJ1-1
V gene: TRBV5-1
clone size: NA
CDR3 protein: CASSARSGEAEAFF

J gene: TRBJ2-7
V gene: TRBV5-1
clone size: NA
CDR3 protein: CASSPVREGYEQYF

J gene: TRBJ1-6
V gene: TRBV6-6
clone size: many
CDR3 protein: CASSRDRGINSPLHF

J gene: TRBJ1-5
V gene: TRBV7-7
clone size: NA
CDR3 protein: CASSLGLRDRTFSNQPQHF

J gene: TRBJ2-7
V gene: TRBV27
clone size: NA
CDR3 protein: CASTRPRLVAGGHEQYF

J gene: TRBJ1-2
V gene: TRBV28
clone size: NA
CDR3 protein: CASSSIFPDRAPLGLYGYTF

J gene: TRBJ1-5
V gene: TRBV27
clone size: few
CDR3 protein: CASRTQGYAAGNQPQHF

J gene: TRBJ2-6
V gene: TRBV19
clone size: NA
CDR3 protein: CASRELASGANVLTF

J gene: TRBJ2-1
V gene: TRBV5-1
clone size: NA
CDR3 protein: CASSLTPPGQGVLNEQFF

J gene: TRBJ2-2
V gene: TRBV28
clone size: NA
CDR3 protein: CASSSPGGPNTGELFF

J gene: TRBJ1-6
V gene: TRBV5-1
clone size: NA
CDR3 protein: CASSLAQWGGQGNSPLHF

J gene: TRBJ2-7
V gene: TRBV19
clone size: NA
CDR3 protein: CASSRDRDYEQYF

J gene: TRBJ2-1
V gene: TRBV6-5
clone size: once
CDR3 protein: CASAGGKGEQFF

J gene: TRBJ1-2
V gene: TRBV21-1
clone size: NA
CDR3 protein: CASRGWEGYGYTF

J gene: TRBJ2-5
V gene: TRBV5-5
clone size: NA
CDR3 protein: CASSPGPLGRHQETQYF

J gene: TRBJ2-7
V gene: TRBV4-1
clone size: NA
CDR3 protein: CASSQGNTVSTGLSYEQYF

J gene: NA
V gene: TRBV7-6
clone size: NA
CDR3 protein: CASGYRDEQYF

J gene: TRBJ2-1
V gene: TRBV7-8
clone size: NA
CDR3 protein: CASSQTSGGAREQFF

J gene: TRBJ1-2
V gene: TRBV6-1
clone size: NA
CDR3 protein: CASSVSQGFGGYTF

J gene: TRBJ1-2
V gene: TRBV5-1
clone size: NA
CDR3 protein: CASSWDRVDYGYTF

J gene: TRBJ1-5
V gene: TRBV29-1
clone size: NA
CDR3 protein: CSVVTGGADVGQPQHF

J gene: TRBJ1-2
V gene: TRBV7-9
clone size: NA
CDR3 protein: CASSSGTGRPGYTF

J gene: TRBJ1-2
V gene: TRBV19
clone size: NA
CDR3 protein: CASSIGHNNYGYTF

J gene: TRBJ2-2
V gene: TRBV7-9
clone size: NA
CDR3 protein: CASSPLAPAGELFF

J gene: TRBJ2-7
V gene: TRBV9
clone size: NA
CDR3 protein: CASSADSRLAGELEQYF

J gene: TRBJ1-1
V gene: TRBV7-3
clone size: NA
CDR3 protein: CASSYDLGQGTEAFF

J gene: TRBJ2-5
V gene: TRBV5-4
clone size: NA
CDR3 protein: CASSRDRGFGETQYF

J gene: TRBJ2-4
V gene: TRBV19
clone size: NA
CDR3 protein: CASRAGSTEYF

J gene: TRBJ2-5
V gene: TRBV27
clone size: NA
CDR3 protein: CASSLSGGGETQYF

J gene: TRBJ2-3
V gene: TRBV4-3
clone size: NA
CDR3 protein: CASSQERADTDTQYF

J gene: TRBJ1-2
V gene: TRBV27
clone size: NA
CDR3 protein: CASTPRVPGQGLGGYTF

J gene: TRBJ2-7
V gene: TRBV28
clone size: NA
CDR3 protein: CASSAPQGLGYEQYF

J gene: TRBJ2-7
V gene: TRBV9
clone size: NA
CDR3 protein: CASSVLRTLEQYF